The 9 T cell receptor beta chains below all came from one sample that was sequenced in a study of blood T cell repertoires in COVID-19. TCRdb's copy holds only in-frame clones and misses some; the assay was immunoSEQ multiplex PCR. The table includes about 180,000 clones, around 76% detected once. The specimen sequenced was peripheral blood. These receptors came from a woman in her seventies with acute or convalescent COVID-19.

This chain uses TRBV5-1 with TRBJ2-7; 7 nucleotides agree with TRBD1. Trimming removed 0 bases from V and 4 bases from J; junction bases left unmatched: 4. This CDR3 comprises 14 residues. In germline, CDR1 is SGHRS, CDR2 YFSETQ. The CDR3 nucleotides are TGCGCCAGCAGCTTGGCCGGACAGGAATACGAGCAGTACTTC. Translating gives CASSLAGQEYEQYF.

This clone was picked up one time. For the CDR3, the DNA is TGTGCCAGCAGCTTGGAAAGCGGGGCTAACACCGGGGAGCTGTTTTTT. It encodes CASSLESGANTGELFF. V is TRBV5-5 and J is TRBJ2-2, with 7 bases identical to TRBD2. The length of the CDR3 is 16 residues. V was clipped by 0 bases and J by 2 bases; unmatched bases: 4. The germline V gene encodes CDR1 SGHKS and CDR2 YYEKEE (reference sequence).

The sample holds one count of this clone. The CDR3 bases are TGCGCCAGCAGTGGACTAGCGGGGGTAGCCAAAAACATTCAGTACTTC. Its translation is CASSGLAGVAKNIQYF. This chain links TRBV10-2 with TRBJ2-4, with TRBD2 matching 12 bases. The V gene end was trimmed by 4 bases and the J gene end by 0 bases; junction bases not matched to a gene: 1. From germline, CDR1 is WSHSY and CDR2 SAAADI. The CDR3 length is 16 residues.

V is TRBV7-8 and J is TRBJ1-2, with 9 bases aligning to TRBD1. V lost 1 base to trimming and J lost 6 bases; unmatched junction nucleotides: 6. Germline V gives CDR1 SGHVS, CDR2 FQNEAQ. The CDR3 is 15 amino acids. CDR3 region: CASSLGTGGGNGYTF. The CDR3 DNA sequence: TGTGCCAGCAGCTTAGGCACAGGGGGCGGGAATGGCTACACCTTC. Filled out from reference TRBV7-8 and TRBJ1-2, the complete variable domain reads GAGVSQSPRYKVAKRGQDVALRCDPISGHVSLFWYQQALGQGPEFLTYFQNEAQLDKSGLPSDRFFAERPEGSVSTLKIQRTQQEDSAVYLCASSLGTGGGNGYTFGSGTRLTVV.

The V and J genes are TRBV19 and TRBJ1-2, with D unclear. The germline CDR1 and CDR2 sequences are LNHDA and SQIVND (reference sequence). V shed 5 bases and J shed 5 bases, with 12 bases lying between them. The CDR3 extends over 13 amino acids. CDR3 DNA sequence: TGTGCCAGTAGTTACGGGGAAGTTTATGGCTACACCTTC. It translates to CASSYGEVYGYTF.

The rearrangement uses TRBV19 and TRBJ2-3; 7 positions agree with TRBD2. V lost 7 bases and J lost 5; bases outside the gene matches: 12. Germline V CDR1 and CDR2: LNHDA, SQIVND (reference sequence). CDR3 length: 15 residues. CDR3 in DNA: TGTGCCAGTACCCCGAGGACTAGATCAGGAGATACGCAGTATTTT. Translation gives CASTPRTRSGDTQYF.

V usage is TRBV7-9 and J usage is TRBJ1-2, with D maybe TRBD1 (6 bases). Germline loops: CDR1 SEHNR, CDR2 FQNEAQ (reference sequence). The CDR3 loop spans 13 amino acids. V was trimmed by 5 bases and J by 4 bases, leaving 11 bases between them. CDR3 DNA: TGTGCCAGCAGCCCATCAGGGGTCTATGGCTACACCTTC. As protein: CASSPSGVYGYTF.

The chain is built from TRBV15 and TRBJ1-1; D gene uncertain. The length of the CDR3 is 15 residues. CDR1 is LNHNV and CDR2 is YYDKDF in the germline V gene (reference sequence). V was pared by 5 bases and J by 1 base, with 14 bases between. The CDR3 loop reads CATSDEYSSNTEAFF. CDR3 sequence (DNA): TGTGCCACCAGCGACGAGTACAGCTCGAACACTGAAGCTTTCTTT.

The rearrangement links TRBV6-2 or TRBV6-3 to TRBJ1-2; TRBD1 aligns across 8 bases. This CDR3 spans 15 amino acids. The germline CDR1 and CDR2 sequences are MNHEY and SVGEGT. V trimming: 4 bases; J trimming: 4 bases; junction bases outside the gene matches: 8. DNA for the CDR3: TGTGCCAGCAGTTTCGGACAGGGACGAGGCTATGGCTACACCTTC. This codes for CASSFGQGRGYGYTF.